This paragraph reports one T cell receptor (beta chain). Its matching antigen is unknown. Stated time point: second of two post-therapy site-matched biopsies 2 to 3 months apart. Tumor or blood genomic DNA was sequenced, with inputs of about 600 ng to 6,004 ng. These data come from a study of T cells in tumors after PD-1 blockade. The wider study: No patient had prior checkpoint blockade, systemic immunosuppression, or radiotherapy within 4 weeks.

Sequencing used immunoSEQ multiplex PCR; TCRdb keeps in-frame clones, though not all of them. The sample records almost 8,500 clones, 62% being singletons. This CDR3 is built from 18 residues. Germline V CDR1 and CDR2: MGHRA, YSYEKL. With 0 bases removed from V and 0 bases from J, the gap between germline ends came to 16 bases. Study results and limitations: Clonal replacement was seen across treatment, not between pre-treatment samples.

The sequencing used tumor tissue, collected after anti-PD-1 treatment. This TCR was sampled from a human donor with basal cell carcinoma. The chain couples TRBV4-1 to TRBJ2-3, with D perhaps assigned TRBD1 or TRBD2 (5 bases each). DNA for the CDR3: TGCGCCAGCAGCCAAGAGGTTCGGGGCCCTTATAGCACAGATACGCAGTATTTT. Residues: CASSQEVRGPYSTDTQYF.